The entry below describes one T cell receptor beta chain. The antigen is not known. Profiling relied on immunoSEQ multiplex PCR, and the TCRdb table lists in-frame clones only, not all of them. In the table there are tens of thousands of clones, roughly 57% of which are singletons. This CDR3 spans 16 amino acids. The ends lost 0 bases at V and 7 bases at J; junction bases unmatched: 12. Germline V gene lookup returns CDR1 SGHRS and CDR2 YFSETQ. This specimen comes from a study of cytotoxic CD8 clonotypes in ibrutinib-treated CLL. The study's findings and limits: With treatment, public clonotypes, which were uncommon, either contracted or remained stable.

The material sequenced was PBMCs, taken before ibrutinib treatment. This clonotype was sampled from a human donor with chronic lymphocytic leukemia. The J gene is TRBJ2-5, the V gene TRBV5-1, with 7 bases fitting TRBD2. Here the CDR3 reads CASSLVSGMAVGTQYF. In DNA form, the CDR3 reads TGCGCCAGCAGCTTGGTGAGCGGGATGGCGGTAGGGACCCAGTACTTC.